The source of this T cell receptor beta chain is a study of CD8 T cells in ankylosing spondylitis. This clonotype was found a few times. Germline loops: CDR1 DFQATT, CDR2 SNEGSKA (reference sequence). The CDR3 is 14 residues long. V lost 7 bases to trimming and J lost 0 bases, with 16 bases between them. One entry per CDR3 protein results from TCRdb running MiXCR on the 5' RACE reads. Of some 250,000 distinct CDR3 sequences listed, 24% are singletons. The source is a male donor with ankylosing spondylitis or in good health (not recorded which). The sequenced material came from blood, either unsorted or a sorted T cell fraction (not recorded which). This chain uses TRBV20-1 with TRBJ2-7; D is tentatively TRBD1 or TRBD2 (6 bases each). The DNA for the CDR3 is TGCAGTGGGCAGTTTGGGGGGCCCTCCTACGAGCAGTACTTC. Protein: CSGQFGGPSYEQYF.